Listed below are T cell receptor beta chains from one sample, sequenced in a study of OX40 agonist ivuxolimab in advanced cancers. Produced via immunoSEQ multiplex PCR; TCRdb's table is partial and in-frame only. In the table there are 65,000 to 80,000 clones, 80% to 95% of which are singletons. The sequenced sample was CD4+ or CD8+ T cells sorted from blood, obtained in a trial of the OX40 agonist ivuxolimab. All receptors come from an adult with an advanced solid tumor such as melanoma, head and neck, liver or kidney cancer. Both conserved end residues are part of each CDR3. Each record gives: J gene, V gene, D gene, clone size, CDR3 protein, CDR3 DNA. The D gene is left open where the match is weak. A row's size may be missing; if present it is once, few, many or a size class.

TRBJ1-2,TRBV7-9,TRBD1,.,CASSLAGTGPGYTF,TGTGCCAGCAGCTTGGCTGGGACAGGGCCTGGCTACACCTTC
TRBJ1-2,TRBV19,TRBD1,.,CASSIERDSGGYTF,TGTGCCAGTAGTATAGAAAGGGACAGCGGGGGCTACACCTTC
TRBJ2-5,TRBV7-8,.,once,CASSFKREKETQYF,TGTGCCAGCAGCTTTAAACGGGAGAAAGAGACCCAGTACTTC
TRBJ1-1,TRBV18,.,.,CASSPRQSEAFF,TGTGCCAGCTCACCACGGCAGTCTGAAGCTTTCTTT
TRBJ2-2,TRBV7-5,.,few,CARSFSAGELFF,TGTGCCAGAAGCTTTAGTGCCGGGGAGCTGTTTTTT
TRBJ1-4,TRBV9,.,.,CASSVSATNEKLFF,TGTGCCAGCAGCGTCTCCGCAACTAATGAAAAACTGTTTTTT
TRBJ2-3,TRBV6-6,.,.,CASRASQRKTDTQYF,TGTGCCAGCAGGGCCAGTCAGCGGAAGACAGATACGCAGTATTTT
TRBJ2-1,TRBV15,.,once,CATSRDAGPNEQFF,TGTGCCACCAGCAGAGATGCAGGGCCCAATGAGCAGTTCTTC
TRBJ2-6,TRBV6-6,.,.,CASSSVNSGANVLTF,TGTGCCAGCAGTTCTGTCAACTCTGGGGCCAACGTCCTGACTTTC
TRBJ2-2,TRBV6-1,.,.,CASSGLRANTGELFF,TGTGCCAGCAGTGGTCTCAGGGCGAACACCGGGGAGCTGTTTTTT
TRBJ1-1,TRBV19,.,.,CASSIVREETEAFF,TGTGCCAGTAGTATAGTAAGGGAGGAGACTGAAGCTTTCTTT
TRBJ2-5,TRBV6-5,.,.,CASSLGVETQYF,TGTGCCAGCAGTCTGGGGGTAGAGACCCAGTACTTC
TRBJ1-3,TRBV18,.,.,CASSPNRRGSGNTIYF,TGTGCCAGCTCACCCAACAGGAGAGGCTCTGGAAACACCATATATTTT
TRBJ2-1,TRBV5-1,TRBD2,.,CASSVTRRGAGSYNEQFF,TGCGCCAGCAGCGTAACCCGCCGGGGAGCGGGGTCCTACAATGAGCAGTTCTTC
TRBJ1-5,TRBV12-5,TRBD1,.,CASGLVQGTGSNQPQHF,TGTGCTAGTGGTTTGGTACAAGGGACAGGTAGCAATCAGCCCCAGCATTTT
TRBJ2-1,TRBV29-1,TRBD2,.,CSVERGLAANEQFF,TGCAGCGTTGAACGGGGACTAGCGGCCAATGAGCAGTTCTTC
TRBJ2-7,TRBV4-1,.,.,CASSQPGQRTYEQYF,TGCGCCAGCAGCCAACCCGGACAGCGAACCTACGAGCAGTACTTC
TRBJ2-2,TRBV7-2,.,.,CASSLQATSGELFF,TGTGCCAGCAGCCTGCAGGCGACCTCCGGGGAGCTGTTTTTT
TRBJ2-7,TRBV6-6,.,few,CASSYSAGEGEQYF,TGTGCCAGCAGTTACTCTGCAGGGGAGGGCGAGCAGTACTTC
TRBJ2-1,TRBV19,TRBD2,.,CASSISRGSHNEQFF,TGTGCCAGTAGTATAAGTCGCGGGAGCCACAATGAGCAGTTCTTC
TRBJ2-7,TRBV28,TRBD2,once,CATLTTSGKLLEQYF,TGTGCCACCTTGACGACTAGCGGTAAACTACTCGAGCAGTACTTC
TRBJ1-2,TRBV7-2,.,.,CASSLNPNRVNNYGYTF,TGTGCCAGCAGCTTAAATCCTAACAGGGTTAATAACTATGGCTACACCTTC
TRBJ1-2,TRBV29-1,.,.,CSVEDGPQGLSRQSLYGYTF,TGCAGCGTTGAAGATGGCCCCCAGGGCCTTTCGAGACAGAGTCTCTATGGCTACACCTTC
TRBJ1-5,TRBV5-8,.,.,CASSFGANQPQHF,TGTGCCAGCAGCTTCGGGGCGAATCAGCCCCAGCATTTT
TRBJ2-3,TRBV6-1,TRBD2,once,CASTLAGVRKDTQYF,TGTGCCAGCACCCTAGCGGGAGTGCGGAAGGATACGCAGTATTTT
TRBJ1-5,TRBV19,.,.,CASSMNIGGNQPQHF,TGTGCCAGTAGTATGAATATAGGAGGCAATCAGCCCCAGCATTTT
TRBJ2-7,TRBV11-3,TRBD2,.,CASSSLRLAGYEQYF,TGTGCCAGCAGCTCCTTAAGACTAGCGGGCTACGAGCAGTACTTC
TRBJ1-1,TRBV6-6,.,.,CASSYQGRNEAFF,TGTGCCAGCAGTTACCAGGGGCGGAATGAAGCTTTCTTT